These 19 T cell receptor beta chains were sequenced from one sample in a study of identical twins. TCRdb recomputed calls from the 5' RACE reads with MiXCR, one row per CDR3 protein. This sample has over 600,000 distinct CDR3 sequences, with approximately 22% found just once. This sample also belongs to another study, concerning T cells expressing NK-cell markers.

Sequencing input: PBMCs. These receptors all stem from a young woman in good health.

J is TRBJ2-3 and V is TRBV4-2, with TRBD2 matching over 10 bases. The germline gives CDR1 LGHNA, CDR2 YNFKEQ. The V segment lost 4 bases and the J segment 2 bases; nucleotides outside the gene matches: 9. The CDR3 has 17 residues. The CDR3 coding sequence is TGTGCCAGCAGCCGACTTAGCGGGGGGTCCAACACAGATACGCAGTATTTT. Translation: CASSRLSGGSNTDTQYF.

The gene calls are TRBV12-3 or TRBV12-4 and TRBJ2-3; 7 bases agree with TRBD1. The CDR3 sequence is 12 residues long. Losses at the gene ends were 6 bases for V and 7 bases for J; bases not matched to a gene: 4. As DNA, the CDR3 is TGTGCCAGCAGACGACAGGGTCATACGCAGTATTTT. It encodes CASRRQGHTQYF.

The genes are TRBV5-4 and TRBJ2-1; 15 bases match TRBD2. CDR1 is SGHNT and CDR2 is YYREEE in the germline V gene (reference sequence). Germline trimming cut 1 base from V and 6 bases from J; bases unmatched to any gene: 11. The CDR3 is 19 residues long. The CDR3, as DNA: TGTGCCAGCAGCTTGCGACGGACTAGCGGGAGGGCTATTTCCAATGAGCAGTTCTTC. Translated: CASSLRRTSGRAISNEQFF.

A few counts support this clonotype. The chain couples TRBV4-3 to TRBJ2-3; D uncertain. CDR1 is LGHNA, CDR2 YSLEER, per germline. Between the trimmed V and J ends, which lost 2 bases and 1 base, there was a span of 7 bases. This CDR3 comprises 14 residues. The CDR3 coding sequence is TGCGCCAGCAGCCAACTAGTGGGCACAGATACGCAGTATTTT. Residues: CASSQLVGTDTQYF.

This clonotype came up a few times. This chain connects TRBV15 to TRBJ2-7, with 8 bases fitting TRBD1. Trimming took 1 base from V and 6 from J; bases not matched to a gene: 2. The CDR3 length is 13 residues. The germline V gene encodes CDR1 LNHNV and CDR2 YYDKDF (reference sequence). The CDR3 reads CATSRGTGSEQYF. The CDR3 coding sequence is TGTGCCACCAGCAGAGGGACAGGGTCCGAGCAGTACTTC.

In its sample, this clonotype was seen a few times. The rearrangement joins TRBV29-1 to TRBJ2-3; D gene unclear. V dropped 1 base and J dropped 2 bases, with 10 bases sitting between them. This CDR3 has 14 amino acids. Per the germline V gene, CDR1 is SQVTM and CDR2 is ANQGSEA. CDR3 in DNA: TGCAGCGTTGAAGTCAGGCGATACACAGATACGCAGTATTTT. Translating it yields CSVEVRRYTDTQYF.

The chain combines TRBV18 with TRBJ2-1, with D unresolved. Per germline, CDR1 KGHSH and CDR2 LQKENI. CDR3 length: 11 residues. With 1 base removed from V and 11 bases from J, the gap between germline ends came to 6 bases. The CDR3: CASSPQGKQFF. The CDR3 nucleotides are TGTGCCAGCTCACCACAGGGAAAGCAGTTCTTC.

The genes are TRBV12-3 or TRBV12-4 and TRBJ1-2; D is undetermined. The CDR3 is 14 amino acids. V lost 2 bases and J 7 bases, leaving 14 bases between the germline ends. The DNA of the CDR3 is TGTGCCAGCAGTTTAAGTTACCAAATGGTTGGCTACACCTTC. Translating gives CASSLSYQMVGYTF.

CDR3 in amino acids: CASSESPDYEQYF. The CDR3 region has the DNA TGTGCCAGCAGCGAGAGCCCCGACTACGAGCAGTACTTC. The rearrangement uses TRBV6-1 and TRBJ2-7; no firm D call. The CDR3 spans 13 residues. The V end was cut by 6 bases, the J end by 3 bases, with 12 bases between. Germline values: CDR1 MNHNS, CDR2 SASEGT.

The V call is TRBV6-1, the J call TRBJ2-2; 11 bases are shared with TRBD1. Germline V gene lookup returns CDR1 MNHNS and CDR2 SASEGT. The V and J ends lost 7 bases and 3 bases, in that order; junction bases with no gene match: 4. The CDR3 spans 15 residues. This chain's CDR3 is CASTRTGGDTGELFF. The CDR3, as DNA: TGTGCCAGCACGCGGACAGGGGGCGACACCGGGGAGCTGTTTTTT.

Many counts were recorded for this clonotype. The rearrangement links TRBV7-9 to TRBJ2-1; 11 nucleotides agree with TRBD2. Trimming removed 2 bases from V and 7 bases from J; junction bases left unmatched: 4. This CDR3 region has 15 residues. The germline CDR1 and CDR2 sequences are SEHNR and FQNEAQ (reference sequence). This CDR3 is CASSLTSGRLNEQFF. For the CDR3, the DNA is TGTGCCAGCAGCTTAACTAGCGGGAGATTAAATGAGCAGTTCTTC.

The sample holds a few counts of this clonotype. The rearrangement uses TRBV14 and TRBJ1-3, with D perhaps TRBD1 (5 bases). V was pared by 1 base and J by 0 bases, with 7 bases between. There are 15 residues in the CDR3. In germline, CDR1 is SGHDN, CDR2 FVKESK. DNA for the CDR3: TGTGCCAGCAGCCAAGGACAGAACTCTGGAAACACCATATATTTT. Amino acids: CASSQGQNSGNTIYF.

V gene TRBV11-1 combines with J gene TRBJ1-1; perhaps TRBD1 as D (5 bases). CDR3 length equals 16 residues. The germline V and J ends were trimmed by 3 bases and 1 base, with 15 bases remaining between them. Germline V gene data show CDR1 as SGHAT and CDR2 as FQDESV (reference sequence). CDR3 nucleotides: TGTGCCAGCAGCTTCCCCGGCTTCGACAGGAACACTGAAGCTTTCTTT. Its translation: CASSFPGFDRNTEAFF.

This sequence joins TRBV25-1 and TRBJ2-5; TRBD2 matches at 10 bases. The germline V gene encodes CDR1 MGHDK and CDR2 SYGVNS. V shed 0 bases, J shed 2 bases, and the junction held 3 bases outside the gene matches. The CDR3 runs 16 residues. The CDR3 is CASSEYLAGVQETQYF. The CDR3 region has the DNA TGTGCCAGCAGTGAATATCTAGCGGGGGTACAAGAGACCCAGTACTTC. The full variable domain, its missing parts supplied by reference TRBV25-1 and TRBJ2-5, is EADIYQTPRYLVIGTGKKITLECSQTMGHDKMYWYQQDPGMELHLIHYSYGVNSTEKGDLSSESTVSRIRTEHFPLTLESARPSHTSQYLCASSEYLAGVQETQYFGPGTRLLVL.

This clonotype was detected ten times or more. The gene calls are TRBV25-1 and TRBJ1-4; D remains ambiguous. From germline, CDR1 is MGHDK and CDR2 SYGVNS. V was shortened by 3 bases and J by 8 bases, with 13 bases between the two germline ends. The CDR3 totals 14 residues. The CDR3 loop reads CASSDRPPQEKLFF. CDR3 coding DNA: TGTGCCAGCAGTGACCGTCCTCCTCAGGAAAAACTGTTTTTT.

The V and J genes are TRBV20-1 and TRBJ1-5, with no clear D. Trimming removed 4 bases from V and 5 bases from J, with 18 bases in between. Germline V CDR1 and CDR2: DFQATT, SNEGSKA (reference sequence). The CDR3 extends over 15 amino acids. The CDR3 region has the DNA TGCAGTGCTACCCCGACCGGGTACGGGGATCAGCCCCAGCATTTT. It encodes CSATPTGYGDQPQHF.

A remark on this clonotype: No DNA is shown, since the ends of the CDR3 on it are uncertain; the CDR3 is the one TCRdb lists. The chain recombines TRBV19 with TRBJ2-2; the D segment call TRBD2 is taken from the table without a DNA check. The CDR3 is made up of 14 amino acids, end residues included. The germline V gene has CDR1 LNHDA and CDR2 SQIVND (reference sequence). The CDR3 is CASSTRPYQGSCFF.

This chain joins TRBV5-1 and TRBJ2-7; possibly TRBD2 for D (5 bases). The CDR3 spans 14 residues. V was cut by 4 bases and J by 3 bases, with 14 bases left in between. Germline CDR1 SGHRS, CDR2 YFSETQ. This chain's CDR3 is CASSPLSVDYEQYF. In DNA, the CDR3 is TGCGCCAGCAGCCCCCTTAGCGTAGACTACGAGCAGTACTTC.

The CDR3 protein is CAWSADTYNEQFF. In nucleotides, the CDR3 is TGTGCCTGGAGTGCGGACACGTACAATGAGCAGTTCTTC. The genes are TRBV30 and TRBJ2-1; TRBD1 is a possible D gene (5 bases). The V end was cut by 1 base, the J end by 4 bases, with 8 bases between. The CDR3 is 13 amino acids. The germline CDR1 and CDR2 sequences are GTSNPN and SVGIG (reference sequence).